One sample yielded the 7 T cell receptor beta chains listed below, sequenced in a study of cytomegalovirus exposure and HLA in healthy donors. Amplification used 60 Vbeta primers and 13 Jbeta primers. Repertoires were generated with immunoSEQ multiplex PCR, while TCRdb's copy carries only in-frame clones and drops some. The data show 93,000 or so clones, more than 75% seen once. What was sequenced was PBMCs. Receptors were obtained from a woman between 18 and 30 years old in good health and CMV-seropositive.

About this clone itself: Likely a read error: the CDR3 ends without its conserved phenylalanine or tryptophan. The CDR3 nucleotides read TGCGCCAGCAGCCACCTTGAAAATAGCAATCAGCCCCAGCATGTT. Its protein is CASSHLENSNQPQHV. The V call is TRBV4-1, the J call TRBJ1-5; D not resolved. CDR3 length: 15 residues. Germline CDR1 MGHRA, CDR2 YSYEKL. V lost 3 bases, J lost 0 bases, and 9 bases lay in between.

This clone is hyperexpanded within its sample. Other DNA sequences of this sample code for an identical CDR3. The V gene is TRBV28, the J gene TRBJ2-1, with D unresolved. Germline assignment: CDR1 MDHEN and CDR2 SYDVKM. The CDR3 extends over 14 amino acids. Trimming left V 2 bases short and J 7 bases short, with 12 bases between. The CDR3 nucleotides read TGTGCCAGCAGTTTAGTGGCTAGTTGGAATGAGCAGTTCTTC. This translates into CASSLVASWNEQFF.

V usage is TRBV6-5 and J usage is TRBJ1-2, with a weak D call TRBD1 (6 bases). Germline CDR1 and CDR2: MNHEY and SVGAGI. This CDR3 region has 11 residues. The ends were cut back, 6 bases at V and 12 bases at J, with 14 bases in the middle. The CDR3 nucleotides read TGTGCCAGCAGATCCGACAGGATTCACACCTTC. Translated: CASRSDRIHTF.

As to this clone: At one of its ends the junction is not consistent with the germline gene, which may arise from a read error. The genes are TRBV7-7 and TRBJ2-7; 10 bases map to TRBD1. Looked up from germline, CDR1 is SSHAT and CDR2 is FNYEAQ (reference sequence). The CDR3 sequence is 15 residues long. Here the CDR3 DNA reads TGTGCTAGCAGCCCCGGACAGGGGGTCTCCTACGAGCAGTACTTC. As protein: CASSPGQGVSYEQYF. Drawing the rest from reference TRBV7-7 and TRBJ2-7, the complete variable domain is GAGVSQSPRYKVTKRGQDVTLRCDPISSHATLYWYQQALGQGPEFLTYFNYEAQPDKSGLPSDRFSAERPEGSISTLTIQRTEQRDSAMYRCASSPGQGVSYEQYFGPGTRLTVT.

The chain joins TRBV6-5 to TRBJ1-3; D is perhaps TRBD1 (6 bases). Deletions cut 7 bases from V and 2 bases from J, with 12 bases between. The CDR3 loop spans 14 amino acids. Germline V gene sequence: CDR1 MNHEY, CDR2 SVGAGI. DNA for the CDR3: TGTGCCAGCAAAGGGACAACTCCTGGAAACACCATATATTTT. Its translation is CASKGTTPGNTIYF.

This clone was counted a few times. This chain connects TRBV15 to TRBJ1-3; 10 bases fit TRBD1. The CDR3 runs 18 residues. After removal of 0 bases from V and 3 bases from J, the junction contained 8 bases not matched to a gene. Germline assignment: CDR1 LNHNV and CDR2 YYDKDF (reference sequence). Written as DNA, the CDR3 is TGTGCCACCAGCAGAGACTTCCCGACAGGGGGCCTTGGAAACACCATATATTTT. This encodes CATSRDFPTGGLGNTIYF.

The V and J genes are TRBV29-1 and TRBJ2-7; no reliable D call. From germline, CDR1 is SQVTM and CDR2 ANQGSEA. The CDR3 totals 11 residues. Trimming took off 6 bases at V and 0 bases at J, with 6 bases between the two ends. The CDR3 region has the DNA TGCAGCGTCGCGAGCTCCTACGAGCAGTACTTC. This sequence encodes CSVASSYEQYF.